Given below is one T cell receptor (beta chain) in context. The antigen remains undetermined. This record belongs to a study of T cells in tuberculosis. Study results and limitations: Smaller alpha distances in active tuberculosis partly reflected shorter CDR3-alpha lengths.

Clones were sequenced by immunoSEQ multiplex PCR, and TCRdb holds only the in-frame ones, with some missing. The sample records 30,000 to 40,000 clones, 75% to 95% being singletons. Noted time point: new active TB diagnosis, blood taken before or within 7 days of starting treatment. CDR1 ENHRY and CDR2 SYGVKD come from the germline V gene. With 4 bases removed from V and 5 bases from J, the gap between germline ends came to 9 bases. The CDR3 loop spans 13 amino acids. The rearrangement uses TRBV10-3 and TRBJ2-1; D might be TRBD1 (5 bases). Sample: PBMCs, taken at tuberculosis diagnosis. The sequence derives from an adult with tuberculosis. In DNA form, the CDR3 reads TGTGCCATCAGTGGGCGGACAAACAATGAGCAGTTCTTC. It is translated as CAISGRTNNEQFF.